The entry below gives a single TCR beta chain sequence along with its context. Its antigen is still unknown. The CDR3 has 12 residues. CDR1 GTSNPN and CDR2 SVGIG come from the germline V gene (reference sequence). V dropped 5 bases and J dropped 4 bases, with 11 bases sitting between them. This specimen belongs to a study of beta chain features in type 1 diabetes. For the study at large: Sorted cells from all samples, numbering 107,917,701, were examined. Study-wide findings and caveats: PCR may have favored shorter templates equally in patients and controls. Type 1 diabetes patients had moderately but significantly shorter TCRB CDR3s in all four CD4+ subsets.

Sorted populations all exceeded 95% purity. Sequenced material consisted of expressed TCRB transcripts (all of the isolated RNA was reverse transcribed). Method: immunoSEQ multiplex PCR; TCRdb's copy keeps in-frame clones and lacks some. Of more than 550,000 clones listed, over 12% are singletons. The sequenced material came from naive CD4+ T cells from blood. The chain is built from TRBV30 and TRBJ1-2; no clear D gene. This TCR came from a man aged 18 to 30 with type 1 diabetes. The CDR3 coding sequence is TGTGCCTGGGGAGGGTGGCTCTATGGCTACACCTTC. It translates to CAWGGWLYGYTF.